The 26 T cell receptor beta chains in this list originate from one sample, sequenced in a study of T cells expressing NK-cell markers. TCRdb re-called the 5' RACE reads and shows each CDR3 protein once, DNA omitted. This sample lists about 540,000 distinct CDR3 sequences; its ten largest clones have 3.5% to 4.5%. Sequencing used blood T cells: a sorted CD56 or NKG2C T cell subset, CD4+ or CD8+ T cells, or bulk PBMC T cells (not recorded which). The receptors derive from a man aged 18 to 35 in good health.

This chain joins TRBV2 and TRBJ2-5. Germline V gene lookup returns CDR1 SNHLY and CDR2 FYNNEI. CDR3 length: 14 amino acids. CDR3 loop: CASSDGVSSETQYF. The full variable domain, rest sourced from reference TRBV2 and TRBJ2-5, is EPEVTQTPSHQVTQMGQEVILRCVPISNHLYFYWYRQILGQKVEFLVSFYNNEISEKSEIFDDQFSVERPDGSNFTLKIRSTKLEDSAMYFCASSDGVSSETQYFGPGTRLLVL.

The rearrangement joins TRBV25-1 to TRBJ2-4; TCRdb calls TRBD1, which cannot be checked without DNA. The CDR3 loop spans 12 amino acids. Per germline, CDR1 MGHDK and CDR2 SYGVNS. The CDR3 loop reads CASEGAKNIQYF.

The gene calls are TRBV19 and TRBJ1-1; TCRdb picks TRBD1, but there is no DNA to check that call. The germline V gene encodes CDR1 LNHDA and CDR2 SQIVND (reference sequence). There are 17 residues in the CDR3. CDR3 region: CASNDEDRVGGNTEAFF.

The chain joins TRBV9 to TRBJ2-2. Germline V CDR1 and CDR2: SGDLS, YYNGEE. The CDR3 sequence is 15 residues long. CDR3 residues: CASSPRVSDTGELFF.

The chain joins TRBV12-3 or TRBV12-4 to TRBJ1-2; TCRdb proposes TRBD1, but this gene call is untestable without DNA. The CDR3 runs 13 residues. This CDR3 is CASSPGTTYGYTF.

The rearrangement joins TRBV6-1 to TRBJ2-6; the TCRdb D gene call, TRBD2, has no DNA to confirm it. From germline, CDR1 is MNHNS and CDR2 SASEGT. There are 15 residues in the CDR3. CDR3 protein: CASGDGSAGANVLTF.

The rearrangement uses TRBV10-3 and TRBJ2-4. This CDR3 spans 13 amino acids. Germline loops: CDR1 ENHRY, CDR2 SYGVKD. CDR3 loop: CAISEAAKNIQYF.

This chain joins TRBV29-1 and TRBJ2-2; without DNA, the TCRdb call of TRBD2 cannot be checked. The CDR3 extends over 18 amino acids. CDR1 SQVTM and CDR2 ANQGSEA come from the germline V gene. CDR3 loop: CSVEEGGRALRNTGELFF.

This chain connects TRBV2 to TRBJ1-5; TCRdb outputs TRBD1, but without DNA this stays unchecked. Germline V gene data show CDR1 as SNHLY and CDR2 as FYNNEI. The CDR3 covers 15 residues. The CDR3 loop is CASSDGAASNQPQHF. Drawing the rest from reference TRBV2 and TRBJ1-5, the complete variable domain is EPEVTQTPSHQVTQMGQEVILRCVPISNHLYFYWYRQILGQKVEFLVSFYNNEISEKSEIFDDQFSVERPDGSNFTLKIRSTKLEDSAMYFCASSDGAASNQPQHFGDGTRLSIL.

The rearrangement links TRBV28 to TRBJ2-3; TCRdb designates TRBD1, a call that cannot be tested without DNA. Per germline, CDR1 MDHEN and CDR2 SYDVKM. This CDR3 spans 16 amino acids. The CDR3 region is CASPPTGQGYTDTQYF. Together with reference TRBV28 and TRBJ2-3, the CDR3 gives the full variable domain: DVKVTQSSRYLVKRTGEKVFLECVQDMDHENMFWYRQDPGLGLRLIYFSYDVKMKEKGDIPEGYSVSREKKERFSLILESASTNQTSMYLCASPPTGQGYTDTQYFGPGTRLTVL.

The rearrangement links TRBV20-1 to TRBJ2-3; the D gene TCRdb calls, TRBD1, cannot be checked with no DNA. Germline CDR1 reads DFQATT; CDR2 reads SNEGSKA (reference sequence). This CDR3 is built from 15 residues. CDR3 region: CSARWWAETADTQYF.

The J gene is TRBJ2-7, the V gene TRBV7-4; TCRdb proposes TRBD2, but this gene call is untestable without DNA. CDR3 length equals 16 residues. CDR1 and CDR2 from the germline V gene are SGHVT and SQSDAQ. The CDR3 sequence: CASSQQLAALHYEQYF. The full variable domain, rest sourced from reference TRBV7-4 and TRBJ2-7, is GAGVSQSPRYKVAKRGRDVALRCDSISGHVTLYWYRQTLGQGSEVLTYSQSDAQRDKSGRPSGRFSAERPERSVSTLKIQRTEQGDSAVYLCASSQQLAALHYEQYFGPGTRLTVT.

This chain uses TRBV2 with TRBJ1-2; TCRdb's D gene call, TRBD1, goes unchecked for lack of DNA. CDR3 size: 13 residues. Germline CDR1 reads SNHLY; CDR2 reads FYNNEI. Here the CDR3 reads CASSVDRNYGYTF.

This chain joins TRBV29-1 and TRBJ2-6; TCRdb's D call of TRBD1 is untestable without DNA. Germline CDR1 reads SQVTM; CDR2 reads ANQGSEA. The length of the CDR3 is 13 residues. The chain's CDR3 is CSVPGPGANVLTF.

The chain is built from TRBV11-2 and TRBJ2-5; absent DNA, TCRdb's TRBD1 call cannot be checked. The germline gives CDR1 SGHAT, CDR2 FQNNGV. The CDR3 contains 13 residues. The chain's CDR3 is CASSFPVQETQYF.

This chain uses TRBV12-3 or TRBV12-4 with TRBJ2-1; there is no DNA to check the TCRdb D call of TRBD2. The length of the CDR3 is 15 residues. CDR3 amino acids: CASKLGERVHNEQFF.

CDR3 protein: CASRVNAGGPGEQFF. V and J are TRBV5-1 and TRBJ2-1; as DNA is missing, the TRBD2 call by TCRdb cannot be tested. This CDR3 has 15 amino acids. The V gene's germline CDR1 is SGHRS and CDR2 YFSETQ.

The chain links TRBV24-1 to TRBJ2-1; TCRdb calls TRBD1, which cannot be checked without DNA. Per germline, CDR1 KGHDR and CDR2 SFDVKD. The CDR3 sequence is 14 residues long. The CDR3 protein is CATSDLTGASEQFF.

The J gene is TRBJ1-4, the V gene TRBV20-1; there is no DNA to check the TCRdb D call of TRBD1. The CDR3 is made up of 14 amino acids. Germline values: CDR1 DFQATT, CDR2 SNEGSKA (reference sequence). The CDR3 is CSARDAGLGEKLFF.

The rearrangement uses TRBV18 and TRBJ1-2. Germline CDR1 reads KGHSH; CDR2 reads LQKENI. The length of the CDR3 is 15 residues. The CDR3 loop reads CASSPPSQGRAGYTF.

The chain is built from TRBV12-3 or TRBV12-4 and TRBJ1-3. This CDR3 is built from 17 residues. The CDR3 protein is CASSFRGQMSSGNTIYF.

V and J are TRBV15 and TRBJ2-1; absent DNA, TCRdb's TRBD2 call cannot be checked. Germline-derived CDR1 and CDR2 are LNHNV and YYDKDF (reference sequence). The CDR3 contains 14 residues. The chain's CDR3 is CATSRVPGRNEQFF.

This chain links TRBV3-1 with TRBJ2-2. From germline, CDR1 is LGHDT and CDR2 YNNKEL (reference sequence). The CDR3 sequence is 13 residues long. CDR3 amino acids: CASSRHDAGELFF.

The rearrangement links TRBV30 to TRBJ2-1; TCRdb's D call of TRBD2 is untestable without DNA. This CDR3 spans 14 amino acids. The germline V gene has CDR1 GTSNPN and CDR2 SVGIG (reference sequence). The CDR3 sequence: CACRDLALYNEQFF.

The chain recombines TRBV27 with TRBJ2-1; TCRdb returns TRBD2, unconfirmable since there is no DNA. This CDR3 contains 13 residues. CDR1 is MNHEY, CDR2 SMNVEV, per germline (reference sequence). The CDR3 loop reads CASKGLADNEQFF.

The chain joins TRBV9 to TRBJ2-1; TCRdb indicates TRBD2, and absent DNA this call remains unverified. The CDR3 is 16 amino acids. Germline V gives CDR1 SGDLS, CDR2 YYNGEE. The CDR3 loop reads CASSVGEGGLYNEQFF.